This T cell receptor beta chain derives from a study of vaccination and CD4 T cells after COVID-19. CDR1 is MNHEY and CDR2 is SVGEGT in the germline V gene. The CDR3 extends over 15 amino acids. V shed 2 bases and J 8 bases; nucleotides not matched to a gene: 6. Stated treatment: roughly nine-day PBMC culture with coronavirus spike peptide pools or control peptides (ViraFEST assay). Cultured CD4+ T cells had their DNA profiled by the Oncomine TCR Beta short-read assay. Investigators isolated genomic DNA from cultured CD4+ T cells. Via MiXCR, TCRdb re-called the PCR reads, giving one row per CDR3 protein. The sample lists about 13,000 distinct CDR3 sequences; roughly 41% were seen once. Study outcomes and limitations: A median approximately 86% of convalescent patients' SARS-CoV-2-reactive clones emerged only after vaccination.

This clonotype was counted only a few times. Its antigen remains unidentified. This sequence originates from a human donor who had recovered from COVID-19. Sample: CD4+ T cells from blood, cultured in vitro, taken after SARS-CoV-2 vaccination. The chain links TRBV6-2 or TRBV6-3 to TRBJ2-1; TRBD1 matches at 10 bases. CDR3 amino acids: CASSYRGTGVDEQFF. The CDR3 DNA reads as TGTGCCAGCAGTTACCGAGGGACAGGGGTTGATGAGCAGTTCTTC.